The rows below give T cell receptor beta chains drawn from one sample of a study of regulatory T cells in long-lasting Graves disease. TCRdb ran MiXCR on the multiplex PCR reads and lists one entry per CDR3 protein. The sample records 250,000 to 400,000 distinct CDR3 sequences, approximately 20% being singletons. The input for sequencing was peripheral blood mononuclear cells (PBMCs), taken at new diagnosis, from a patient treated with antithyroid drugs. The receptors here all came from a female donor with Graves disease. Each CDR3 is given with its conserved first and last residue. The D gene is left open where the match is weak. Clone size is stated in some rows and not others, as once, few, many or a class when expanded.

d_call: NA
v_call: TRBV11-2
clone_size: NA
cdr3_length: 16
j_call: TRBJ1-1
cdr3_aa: CASSLESGLAYTEAFF
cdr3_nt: TGTGCCAGCAGCTTAGAGTCCGGGCTGGCGTACACTGAAGCTTTCTTT

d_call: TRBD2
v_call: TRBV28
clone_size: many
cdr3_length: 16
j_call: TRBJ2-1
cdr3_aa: CASSFAGLAGTNEQFF
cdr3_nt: TGTGCCAGCAGTTTTGCGGGACTAGCGGGAACCAATGAGCAGTTCTTC

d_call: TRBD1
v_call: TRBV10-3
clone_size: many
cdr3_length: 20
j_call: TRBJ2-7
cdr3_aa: CAISATTTGQGSFSPYEQYF
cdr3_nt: TGTGCCATCAGTGCAACAACGACGGGACAGGGCTCTTTTTCTCCCTACGAGCAGTACTTC

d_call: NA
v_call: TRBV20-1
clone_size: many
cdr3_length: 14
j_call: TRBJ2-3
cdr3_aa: CSAREVTISDTQYF
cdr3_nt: TGCAGTGCTAGGGAGGTCACAATTTCAGATACGCAGTATTTT

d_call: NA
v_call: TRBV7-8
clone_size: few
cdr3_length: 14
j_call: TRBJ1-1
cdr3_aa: CASSLSGGNTEAFF
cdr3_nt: TGTGCCAGCAGCTTATCCGGGGGGAACACTGAAGCTTTCTTT

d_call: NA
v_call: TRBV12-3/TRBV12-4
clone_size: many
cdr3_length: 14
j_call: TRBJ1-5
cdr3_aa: CASSLTDPNQPQHF
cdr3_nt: TGTGCCAGCAGCCTGACAGACCCAAATCAGCCCCAGCATTTT

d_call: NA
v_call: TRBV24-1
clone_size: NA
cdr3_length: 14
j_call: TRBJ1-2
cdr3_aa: CATSSSFLYYGYTF
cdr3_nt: TGTGCCACCTCGTCTTCTTTCCTCTACTATGGCTACACCTTC

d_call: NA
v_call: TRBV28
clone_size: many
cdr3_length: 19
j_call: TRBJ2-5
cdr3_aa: CASSLWTLQGGESEETQYF
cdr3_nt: TGTGCCAGCAGTTTATGGACCCTACAGGGAGGCGAGTCGGAAGAGACCCAGTACTTC

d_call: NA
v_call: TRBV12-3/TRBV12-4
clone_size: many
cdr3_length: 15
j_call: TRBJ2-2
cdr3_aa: CASSFRAVKAGELFF
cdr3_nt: TGTGCCAGCAGTTTCAGGGCAGTCAAGGCCGGGGAGCTGTTTTTT

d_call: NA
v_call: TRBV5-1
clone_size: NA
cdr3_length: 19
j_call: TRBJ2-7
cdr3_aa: CASSFYICSAEGSSYEQYF
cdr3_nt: NA

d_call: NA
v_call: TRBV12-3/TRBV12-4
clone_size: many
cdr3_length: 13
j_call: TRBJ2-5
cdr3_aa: CASSLLNGGSQYF
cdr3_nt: TGTGCCAGCAGTTTGTTAAACGGCGGGTCCCAGTACTTC

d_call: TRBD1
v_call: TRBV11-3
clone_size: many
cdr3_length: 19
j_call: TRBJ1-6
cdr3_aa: CASSLGPTGEWVGNSPLHF
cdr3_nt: TGTGCCAGCAGCTTGGGTCCGACAGGGGAGTGGGTCGGCAATTCACCCCTCCACTTT

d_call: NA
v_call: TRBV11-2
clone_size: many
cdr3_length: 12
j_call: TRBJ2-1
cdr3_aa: CASSLVYNEQFF
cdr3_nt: TGTGCCAGCAGCTTAGTTTACAATGAGCAGTTCTTC

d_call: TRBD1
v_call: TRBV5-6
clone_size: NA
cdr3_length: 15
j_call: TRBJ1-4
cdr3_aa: CASSFDRGDNEKLFF
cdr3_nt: TGTGCCAGCAGCTTCGACAGGGGTGATAATGAAAAACTGTTTTTT

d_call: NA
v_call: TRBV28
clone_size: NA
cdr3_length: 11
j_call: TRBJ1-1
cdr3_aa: CASSLRSEAFF
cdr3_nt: TGTGCCAGCAGTTTAAGGTCCGAAGCTTTCTTT

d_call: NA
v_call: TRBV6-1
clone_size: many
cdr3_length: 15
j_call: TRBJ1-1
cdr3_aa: CASILNSLGQGEAFF
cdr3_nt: TGTGCCAGCATTCTAAATAGCCTGGGGCAAGGTGAAGCTTTCTTT

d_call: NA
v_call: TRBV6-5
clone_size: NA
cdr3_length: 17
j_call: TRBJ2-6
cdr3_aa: CASSYPGTRAGANVLTF
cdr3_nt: TGTGCCAGCAGTTACCCGGGGACAAGGGCTGGGGCCAACGTCCTGACTTTC

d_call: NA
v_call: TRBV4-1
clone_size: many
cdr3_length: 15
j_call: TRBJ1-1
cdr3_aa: CASRLSGKMNTEAFF
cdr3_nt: TGCGCCAGCAGACTCTCCGGAAAAATGAACACTGAAGCTTTCTTT

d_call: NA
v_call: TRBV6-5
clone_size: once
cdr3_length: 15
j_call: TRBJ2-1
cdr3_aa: CASSYVGGLGNEQFF
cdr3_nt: TGTGCCAGCAGTTACGTTGGCGGGCTGGGAAATGAGCAGTTCTTC

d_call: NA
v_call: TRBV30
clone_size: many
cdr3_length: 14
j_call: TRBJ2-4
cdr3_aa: CAWSPGGGGPIQYF
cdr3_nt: TGTGCCTGGAGCCCCGGAGGGGGAGGCCCGATTCAGTACTTC

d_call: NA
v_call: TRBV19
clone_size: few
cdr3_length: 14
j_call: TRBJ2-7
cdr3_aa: CASGGGTLGYEQYF
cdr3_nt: TGTGCCAGTGGAGGCGGGACTCTGGGCTACGAGCAGTACTTC

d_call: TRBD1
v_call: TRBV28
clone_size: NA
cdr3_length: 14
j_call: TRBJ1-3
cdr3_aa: CASSGTGNGNTIYF
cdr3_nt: TGTGCCAGCAGCGGGACAGGGAATGGAAACACCATATATTTT

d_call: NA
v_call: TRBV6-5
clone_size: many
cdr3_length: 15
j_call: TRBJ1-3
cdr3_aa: CASSSSTGSGNTIYF
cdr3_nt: TGTGCCAGCAGTTCCTCGACAGGCTCTGGAAACACCATATATTTT

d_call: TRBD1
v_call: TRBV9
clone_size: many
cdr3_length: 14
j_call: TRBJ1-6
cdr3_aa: CASSRQGENSPLHF
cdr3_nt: TGTGCCAGCAGCCGCCAGGGGGAGAATTCACCCCTCCACTTT

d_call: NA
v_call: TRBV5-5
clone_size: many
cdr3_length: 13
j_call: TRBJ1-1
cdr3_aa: CASSYKRNTEAFF
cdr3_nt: TGTGCCAGCAGCTACAAAAGGAACACTGAAGCTTTCTTT

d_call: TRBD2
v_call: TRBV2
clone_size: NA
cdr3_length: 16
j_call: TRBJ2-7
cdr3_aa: CASSEVSTSGSYEQYF
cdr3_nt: TGTGCCAGCAGTGAAGTCTCTACTAGCGGGAGCTACGAGCAGTACTTC

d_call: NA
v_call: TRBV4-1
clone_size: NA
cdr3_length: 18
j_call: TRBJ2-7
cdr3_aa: CASSLRGGAGSLTYEQYF
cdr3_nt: TGCGCCAGCAGCTTAAGGGGAGGAGCAGGAAGTTTGACCTACGAGCAGTACTTC

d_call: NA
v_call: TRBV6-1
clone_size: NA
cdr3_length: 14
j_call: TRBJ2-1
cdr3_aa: CAIEGWVGYNEQFF
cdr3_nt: TGTGCCATCGAGGGGTGGGTGGGATACAATGAGCAGTTCTTC

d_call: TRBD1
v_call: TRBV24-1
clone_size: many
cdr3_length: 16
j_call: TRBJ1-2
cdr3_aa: CATSDQDRGVSGGYTF
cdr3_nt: TGTGCCACCAGTGATCAGGACAGGGGAGTATCTGGCGGCTACACCTTC

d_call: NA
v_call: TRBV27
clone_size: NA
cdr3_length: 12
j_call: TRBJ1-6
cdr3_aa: CASSPLGSPLHF
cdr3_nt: TGTGCCAGCAGTCCACTGGGTTCACCCCTCCACTTT

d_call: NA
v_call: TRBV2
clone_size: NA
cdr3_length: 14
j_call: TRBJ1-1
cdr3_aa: CASTRQIMNTEAFF
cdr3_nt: TGTGCCAGCACCAGACAGATCATGAACACTGAAGCTTTCTTT

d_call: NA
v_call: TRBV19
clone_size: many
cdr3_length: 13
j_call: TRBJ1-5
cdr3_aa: CASSILGVQPQHF
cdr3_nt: TGTGCCAGTAGTATCTTGGGGGTTCAGCCCCAGCATTTT

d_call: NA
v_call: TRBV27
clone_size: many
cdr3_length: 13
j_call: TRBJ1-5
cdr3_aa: CATQRGDNQPQHF
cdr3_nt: TGTGCCACCCAGCGGGGGGATAATCAGCCCCAGCATTTT

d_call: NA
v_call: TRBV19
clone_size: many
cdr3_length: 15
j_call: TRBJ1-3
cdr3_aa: CASSIASISGNTIYF
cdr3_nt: TGTGCCAGTAGTATCGCTTCAATCTCTGGAAACACCATATATTTT

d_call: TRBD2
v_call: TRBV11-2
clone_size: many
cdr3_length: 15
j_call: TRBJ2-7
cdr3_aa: CASSYAPGLAFEQYF
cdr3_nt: TGTGCCAGCAGCTACGCGCCGGGACTAGCGTTCGAGCAGTACTTC

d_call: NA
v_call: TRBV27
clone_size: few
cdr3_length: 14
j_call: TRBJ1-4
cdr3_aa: CASSLSREGEKLFF
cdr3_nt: TGTGCCAGCAGTTTATCGCGGGAAGGTGAAAAACTGTTTTTT

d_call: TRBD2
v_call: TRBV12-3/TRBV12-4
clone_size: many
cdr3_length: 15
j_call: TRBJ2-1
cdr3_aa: CASSKGLAGAYEQFF
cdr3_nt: TGTGCCAGCAGTAAAGGACTAGCGGGAGCATATGAGCAGTTCTTC

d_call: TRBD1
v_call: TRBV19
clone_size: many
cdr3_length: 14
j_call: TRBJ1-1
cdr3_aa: CASTAGQGSTEAFF
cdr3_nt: TGTGCCAGTACCGCGGGACAGGGGAGCACTGAAGCTTTCTTT

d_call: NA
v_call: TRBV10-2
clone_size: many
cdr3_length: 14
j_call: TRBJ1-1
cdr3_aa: CASSESWENTEAFF
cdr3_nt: TGCGCCAGCAGTGAGTCGTGGGAGAACACTGAAGCTTTCTTT

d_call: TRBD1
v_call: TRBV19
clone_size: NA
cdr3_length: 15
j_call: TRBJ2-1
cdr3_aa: CASSRTGEAYNEQFF
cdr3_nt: TGTGCCAGTAGTAGGACAGGGGAAGCCTACAATGAGCAGTTCTTC

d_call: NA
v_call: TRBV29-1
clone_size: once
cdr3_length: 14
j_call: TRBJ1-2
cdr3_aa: CSVDTEATNYGYTF
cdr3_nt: TGCAGCGTTGATACAGAAGCAACTAACTATGGCTACACCTTC

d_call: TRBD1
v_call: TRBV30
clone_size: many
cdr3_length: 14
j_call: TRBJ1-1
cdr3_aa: CAWSVGQGDTEAFF
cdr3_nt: TGTGCCTGGAGTGTGGGGCAGGGGGACACTGAAGCTTTCTTT

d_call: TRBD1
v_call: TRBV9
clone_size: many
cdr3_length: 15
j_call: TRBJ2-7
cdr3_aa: CASSVQPGQIYEQYF
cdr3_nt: TGTGCCAGCAGCGTACAGCCGGGACAGATTTACGAGCAGTACTTC

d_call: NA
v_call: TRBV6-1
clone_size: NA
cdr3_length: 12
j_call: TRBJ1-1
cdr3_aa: CALRGDRTEAFF
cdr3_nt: TGTGCCCTAAGGGGCGATCGGACTGAAGCTTTCTTT

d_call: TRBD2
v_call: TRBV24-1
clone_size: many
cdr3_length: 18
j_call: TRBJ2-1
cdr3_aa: CATSDLQPGTSGENEQFF
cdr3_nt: TGTGCCACCAGTGATTTGCAACCCGGGACTAGCGGGGAGAATGAGCAGTTCTTC

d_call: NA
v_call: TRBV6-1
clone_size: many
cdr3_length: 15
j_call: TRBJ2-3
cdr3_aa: CASSVRAGAGDTQYF
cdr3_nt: TGTGCCAGCAGTGTGAGGGCAGGGGCCGGAGATACGCAGTATTTT

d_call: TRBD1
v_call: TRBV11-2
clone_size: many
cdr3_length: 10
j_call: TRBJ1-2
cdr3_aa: CANTGVGYTF
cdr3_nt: TGTGCCAATACAGGGGTTGGCTACACCTTC

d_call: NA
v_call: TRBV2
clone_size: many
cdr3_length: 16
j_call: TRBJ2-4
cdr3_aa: CASSDRVAIAKNIQYF
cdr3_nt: TGTGCCAGCAGTGACCGGGTCGCCATAGCCAAAAACATTCAGTACTTC

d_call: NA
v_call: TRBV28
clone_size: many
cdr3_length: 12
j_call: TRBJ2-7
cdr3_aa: CASSTTRNEQYF
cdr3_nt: TGTGCCAGCAGCACGACTCGTAACGAGCAGTACTTC

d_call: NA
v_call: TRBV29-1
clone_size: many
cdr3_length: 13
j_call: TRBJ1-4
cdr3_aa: CSVEEGGNEKLFF
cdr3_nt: TGCAGCGTTGAAGAAGGGGGGAATGAAAAACTGTTTTTT

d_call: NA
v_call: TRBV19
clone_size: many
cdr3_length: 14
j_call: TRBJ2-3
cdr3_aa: CASSISRSTDTQYF
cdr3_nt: TGTGCCAGTAGTATTTCAAGAAGCACAGATACGCAGTATTTT

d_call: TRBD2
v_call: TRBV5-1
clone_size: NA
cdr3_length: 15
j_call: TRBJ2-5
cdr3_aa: CASSLAGGEGETQYF
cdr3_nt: TGCGCCAGCAGCTTGGCCGGAGGGGAGGGAGAGACCCAGTACTTC